This TCR beta chain was documented in a study of blood T cell repertoires in COVID-19. Trimming removed 0 bases from V and 0 bases from J, with 5 bases in between. CDR3 size: 14 residues. CDR1 LGHNA and CDR2 YNFKEQ come from the germline V gene. The data were produced by immunoSEQ multiplex PCR, yet TCRdb's version contains in-frame clones alone and is incomplete. This table has about 250,000 clones, roughly 85% appearing once. Sequences were obtained from PBMCs or T cells enriched from blood (not recorded which). This receptor was taken from a woman between 45 and 65 years old with acute COVID-19. This chain connects TRBV4-2 to TRBJ1-2; no firm D call. The CDR3 DNA sequence: TGTGCCAGCAGCCAAGAGCGGACTAACTATGGCTACACCTTC. This sequence encodes CASSQERTNYGYTF.